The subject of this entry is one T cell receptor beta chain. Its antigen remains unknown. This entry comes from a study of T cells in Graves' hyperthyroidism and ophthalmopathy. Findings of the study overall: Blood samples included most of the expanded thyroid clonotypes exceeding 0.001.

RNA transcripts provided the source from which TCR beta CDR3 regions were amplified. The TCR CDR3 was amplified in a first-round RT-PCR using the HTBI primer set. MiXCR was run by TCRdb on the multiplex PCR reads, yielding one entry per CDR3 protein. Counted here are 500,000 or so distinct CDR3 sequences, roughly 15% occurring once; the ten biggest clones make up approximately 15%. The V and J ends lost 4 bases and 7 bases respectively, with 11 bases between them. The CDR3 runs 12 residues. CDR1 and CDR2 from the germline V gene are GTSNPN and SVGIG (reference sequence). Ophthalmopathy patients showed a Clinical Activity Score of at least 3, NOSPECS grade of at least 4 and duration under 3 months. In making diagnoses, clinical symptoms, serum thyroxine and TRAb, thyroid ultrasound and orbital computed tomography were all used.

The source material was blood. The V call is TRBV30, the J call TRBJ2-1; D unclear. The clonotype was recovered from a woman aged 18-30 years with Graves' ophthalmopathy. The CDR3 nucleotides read TGTGCCTGGACCTTACAGAGAAATGAGCAGTTCTTC. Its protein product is CAWTLQRNEQFF.